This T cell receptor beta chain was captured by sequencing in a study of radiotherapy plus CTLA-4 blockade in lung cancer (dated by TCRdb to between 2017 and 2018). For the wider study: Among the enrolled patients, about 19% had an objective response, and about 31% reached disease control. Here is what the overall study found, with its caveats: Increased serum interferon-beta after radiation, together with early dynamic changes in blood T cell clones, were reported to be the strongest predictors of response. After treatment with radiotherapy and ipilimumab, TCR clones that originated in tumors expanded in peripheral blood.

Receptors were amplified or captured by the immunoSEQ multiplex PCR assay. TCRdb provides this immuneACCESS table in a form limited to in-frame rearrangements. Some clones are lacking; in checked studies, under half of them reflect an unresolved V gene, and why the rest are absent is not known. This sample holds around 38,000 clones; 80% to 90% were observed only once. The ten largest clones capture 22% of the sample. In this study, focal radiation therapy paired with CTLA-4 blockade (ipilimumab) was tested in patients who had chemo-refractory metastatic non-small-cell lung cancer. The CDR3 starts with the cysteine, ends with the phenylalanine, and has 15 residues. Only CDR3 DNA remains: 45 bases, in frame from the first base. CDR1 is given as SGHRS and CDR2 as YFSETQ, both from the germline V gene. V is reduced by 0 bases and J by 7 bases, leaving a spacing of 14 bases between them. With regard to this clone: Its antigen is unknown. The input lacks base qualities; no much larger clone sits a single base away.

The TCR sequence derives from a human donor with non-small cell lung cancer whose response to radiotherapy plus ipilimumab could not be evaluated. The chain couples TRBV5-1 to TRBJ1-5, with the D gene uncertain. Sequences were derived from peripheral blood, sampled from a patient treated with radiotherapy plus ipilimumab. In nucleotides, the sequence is TGCGCCAGCAGCTTGGGGTACGGGGTGGGGCAGCCCCAGCATTTT. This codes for CASSLGYGVGQPQHF.